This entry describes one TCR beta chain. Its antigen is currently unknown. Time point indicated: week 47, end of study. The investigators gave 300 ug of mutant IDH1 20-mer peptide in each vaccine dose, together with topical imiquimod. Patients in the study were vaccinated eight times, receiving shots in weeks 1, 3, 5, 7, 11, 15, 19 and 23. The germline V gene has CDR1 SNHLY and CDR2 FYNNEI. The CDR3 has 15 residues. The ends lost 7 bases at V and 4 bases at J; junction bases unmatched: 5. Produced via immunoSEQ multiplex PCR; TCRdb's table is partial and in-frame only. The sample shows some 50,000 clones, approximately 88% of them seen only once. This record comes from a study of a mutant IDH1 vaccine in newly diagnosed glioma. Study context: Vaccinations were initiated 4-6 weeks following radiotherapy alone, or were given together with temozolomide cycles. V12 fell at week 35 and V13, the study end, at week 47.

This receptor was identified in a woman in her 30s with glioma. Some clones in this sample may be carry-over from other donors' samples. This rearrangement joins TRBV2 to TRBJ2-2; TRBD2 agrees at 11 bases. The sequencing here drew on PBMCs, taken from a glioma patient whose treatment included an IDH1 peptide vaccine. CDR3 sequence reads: CASILAGAGTGELFF. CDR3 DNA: TGTGCCAGCATACTAGCGGGAGCTGGCACCGGGGAGCTGTTTTTT.